This T cell receptor (beta chain) was sequenced for a study of tumor-infiltrating lymphocytes in primary liver carcinoma. Study as a whole: The study included patients who were men and women aged 30 to 69 years. With diameters of about 4 to 11 cm, tumors were stage T1-T3 N0M0.

CDR3 length: 14 residues. From germline, CDR1 is SGHAT and CDR2 FQNNGV. Findings and limits, study-wide: With p = 0.039, the top-250-clone fraction in tumors significantly exceeded that in blood.

Germline DNA was extracted alongside blood RNA, which was obtained from unsorted whole blood. Donors were untreated and chronically infected with HBV. A note on this clonotype: Its antigen is unknown. Relative to the germline gene, one junction end is altered; a read error may explain this.

Synthesis of TCR beta cDNA was carried out from 500 ng total RNA with a constant-region primer. Each TCR beta library was derived from three nested multiplex PCR rounds that employed slightly modified ARM-PCR. It was with TRBV1-TRBV30 forward primers and a C-beta reverse primer that the first two PCR rounds were run, at 10 to 11 cycles each. MiXCR, applied by TCRdb to the multiplex PCR reads, yields one record per CDR3 protein. Among about 310,000 distinct CDR3 sequences listed, approximately 58% were seen once. This clonotype was obtained from a woman aged 30 to 39 with primary liver carcinoma and hepatitis B virus infection. Material: peripheral blood. V is TRBV11-2 and J is TRBJ2-1; D not resolved. The CDR3 DNA sequence: TGTGCCAGTAGCTCATCCGACTCGAATAATGAGCAGTTCTTC. This encodes CASSSSDSNNEQFF.